The TCR beta chain described here comes from a study of shared clonotypes between healthy human individuals. Study details: The donor pool was made up of two women and three men aged 18 to 49.

Germline CDR1 MNHEY, CDR2 SVGAGI. CDR3 size: 15 residues. The V end was cut by 0 bases, the J end by 3 bases, with 11 bases between. Sequencing used immunoSEQ multiplex PCR; TCRdb keeps in-frame clones, though not all of them. The table includes hundreds of thousands of clones, around 97% detected once. This sequence joins TRBV6-5 and TRBJ1-1; D ambiguous. The sample taken for sequencing was naive CD4+ T cells sorted from blood. Subset: CD45RA+ positively selected. The clonotype originates from a woman aged 30 to 39 in good health. For the CDR3, the DNA is TGTGCCAGCAGTTACTCCCGCGGGAGTGACACTGAAGCTTTCTTT. Translated, it gives CASSYSRGSDTEAFF.